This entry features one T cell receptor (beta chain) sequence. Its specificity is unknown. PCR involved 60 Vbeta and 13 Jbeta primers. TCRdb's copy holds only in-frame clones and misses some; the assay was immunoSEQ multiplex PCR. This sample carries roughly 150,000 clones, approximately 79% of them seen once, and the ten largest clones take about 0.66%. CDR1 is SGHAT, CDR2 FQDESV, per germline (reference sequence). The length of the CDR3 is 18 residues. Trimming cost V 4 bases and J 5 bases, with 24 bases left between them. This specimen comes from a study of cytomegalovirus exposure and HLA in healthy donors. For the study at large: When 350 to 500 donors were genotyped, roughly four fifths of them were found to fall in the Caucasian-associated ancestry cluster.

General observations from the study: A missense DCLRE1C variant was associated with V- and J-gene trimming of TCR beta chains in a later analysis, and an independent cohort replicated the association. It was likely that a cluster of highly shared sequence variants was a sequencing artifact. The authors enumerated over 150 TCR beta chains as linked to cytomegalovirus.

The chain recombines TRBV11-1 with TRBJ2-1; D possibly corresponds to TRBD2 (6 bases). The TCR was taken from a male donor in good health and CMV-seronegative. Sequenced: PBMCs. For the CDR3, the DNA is TGTGCCAGCAGCTCCTTTGATTTTAATACGGGAGCGAACAATGAGCAGTTCTTC. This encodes CASSSFDFNTGANNEQFF.